The next 4 T cell receptor beta chains were all read from a single sample in a study of T cells in Graves' hyperthyroidism and ophthalmopathy. It was RNA transcripts that yielded the amplified TCR beta CDR3 regions. TCR CDR3 underwent first-round RT-PCR with the HTBI primer set. From the multiplex PCR reads, TCRdb called clonotypes with MiXCR, one entry per CDR3 protein. The sample carries under 250,000 distinct CDR3 sequences, approximately 25% recorded once. Material for sequencing was blood. These receptors were collected from a woman aged 40 to 50 with Graves' ophthalmopathy.

The gene calls are TRBV6-2 or TRBV6-3 and TRBJ2-5; TRBD2 matches at 8 bases. The CDR3 contains 15 residues. V lost 5 bases, J lost 5 bases, and 10 bases stayed unmatched. CDR1 is MNHEY, CDR2 SVGEGT, per germline. The CDR3 DNA reads TGTGCCAGCAGTCCCTCCGGACTAGCCGCCGAGACCCAGTACTTC. As protein: CASSPSGLAAETQYF.

This chain links TRBV28 with TRBJ2-5; D call uncertain. Germline-derived CDR1 and CDR2 are MDHEN and SYDVKM. V lost 6 bases, J lost 3 bases, and 8 bases lay in between. The CDR3 has 12 residues. The CDR3 sequence is CASSTTKETQYF. CDR3 nucleotides: TGTGCCAGCAGCACGACGAAAGAGACCCAGTACTTC.

The table lists this clonotype with many counts. V and J are TRBV9 and TRBJ2-7, with 10 bases lining up with TRBD1. The CDR3 is 15 amino acids. V trimming: 3 bases; J trimming: 3 bases; junction bases outside the gene matches: 6. Germline V lookup: CDR1 SGDLS, CDR2 YYNGEE. CDR3 coding DNA: TGTGCCAGCAGCGCTACGGGACAGGGGTTCTACGAGCAGTACTTC. This sequence encodes CASSATGQGFYEQYF.

This clonotype appeared a few times. This sequence may be a read error, since a much larger clone differs from it by one base. The V gene is TRBV12-3 or TRBV12-4, the J gene TRBJ2-7; 8 nucleotides match TRBD1. The CDR3 sequence is 15 residues long. CDR3 DNA sequence: TGTGTCAGCAGTCCGGCCGGGACAGGCCTCGTTGGGCAGTACTTC. Its translation is CVSSPAGTGLVGQYF.